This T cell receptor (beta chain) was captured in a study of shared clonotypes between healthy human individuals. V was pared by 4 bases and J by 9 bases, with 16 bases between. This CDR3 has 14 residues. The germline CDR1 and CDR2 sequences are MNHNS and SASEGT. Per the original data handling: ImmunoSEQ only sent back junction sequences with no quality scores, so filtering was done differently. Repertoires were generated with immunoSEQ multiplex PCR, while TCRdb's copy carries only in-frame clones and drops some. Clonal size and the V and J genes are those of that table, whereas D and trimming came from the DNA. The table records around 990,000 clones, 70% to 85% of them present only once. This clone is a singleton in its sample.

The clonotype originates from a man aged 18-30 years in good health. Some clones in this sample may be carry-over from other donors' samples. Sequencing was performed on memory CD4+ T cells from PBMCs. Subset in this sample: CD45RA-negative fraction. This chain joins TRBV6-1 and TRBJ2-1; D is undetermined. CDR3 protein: CASSVNFGSGEQFF. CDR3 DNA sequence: TGTGCCAGCAGTGTTAATTTCGGGTCGGGTGAGCAGTTCTTC.